The 19 T cell receptor beta chains given below trace back to one sample, sequenced in a study of cytomegalovirus exposure and HLA in healthy donors. Use of 60 Vbeta and 13 Jbeta primers characterized the PCR. The data were produced by immunoSEQ multiplex PCR, yet TCRdb's version contains in-frame clones alone and is incomplete. Among 90,000 to 150,000 clones, 60% to 85% were seen once, and the ten largest hold under 3.5%. The sequencing sample was made of PBMCs. All receptors derive from a female donor in good health and CMV-seronegative.

The rearrangement uses TRBV14 and TRBJ1-2; D unclear. Germline CDR1 SGHDN, CDR2 FVKESK. The ends were cut back, 4 bases at V and 8 bases at J, with 17 bases in the middle. The CDR3 runs 14 residues. CDR3 sequence: CASSPTGGLLGYTF. Written as DNA, the CDR3 is TGTGCCAGCAGCCCTACCGGCGGACTGCTGGGCTACACCTTC.

The chain links TRBV27 to TRBJ1-2; tentatively, D is TRBD1 (5 bases). There are 14 residues in the CDR3. V dropped 2 bases and J dropped 1 base, with 8 bases sitting between them. Germline lookup yields CDR1 MNHEY and CDR2 SMNVEV (reference sequence). This CDR3 reads CASSLQQGNYGYTF. The DNA for the CDR3 is TGTGCCAGCAGTTTACAGCAGGGTAACTATGGCTACACCTTC.

The genes are TRBV2 and TRBJ1-1; 8 bases match TRBD1. Trimming took 8 bases from V and 7 from J; bases not matched to a gene: 9. This CDR3 is built from 13 residues. Per the germline V gene, CDR1 is SNHLY and CDR2 is FYNNEI. This CDR3 is CASWPGGDIEAFF. In DNA form, the CDR3 reads TGTGCCAGCTGGCCAGGGGGCGATATTGAAGCTTTCTTT.

There are a few counts of this clone. V usage is TRBV5-4 and J usage is TRBJ1-1, with D unresolved. The V gene lost 0 bases and the J gene lost 5 bases, with 11 bases spanning the gap. The CDR3 is 14 residues long. Germline V gives CDR1 SGHNT, CDR2 YYREEE (reference sequence). The CDR3: CASSLEVEGTEAFF. CDR3 sequence (DNA): TGTGCCAGCAGCTTGGAGGTCGAGGGAACTGAAGCTTTCTTT. The full variable domain, in which reference TRBV5-4 and TRBJ1-1 provide the parts outside the CDR3, is ETGVTQSPTHLIKTRGQQVTLRCSSQSGHNTVSWYQQALGQGPQFIFQYYREEENGRGNFPPRFSGLQFPNYSSELNVNALELDDSALYLCASSLEVEGTEAFFGQGTRLTVV.

The chain is built from TRBV4-2 and TRBJ2-1; 7 bases are shared with TRBD1. CDR3 length equals 17 residues. Germline-derived CDR1 and CDR2 are LGHNA and YNFKEQ. Losses at the gene ends were 0 bases for V and 0 bases for J; bases not matched to a gene: 5. This chain's CDR3 is CASSQDEAGGSYNEQFF. CDR3 nucleotide sequence: TGTGCCAGCAGCCAAGATGAAGCAGGGGGCTCCTACAATGAGCAGTTCTTC.

The chain links TRBV7-9 to TRBJ1-6, with TRBD1 matching 7 bases. V shed 5 bases, J shed 13 bases, and the junction held 8 bases outside the gene matches. The length of the CDR3 is 13 residues. From germline, CDR1 is SEHNR and CDR2 FQNEAQ (reference sequence). DNA of the CDR3: TGTGCCAGCAGCCCAGACAGGGCAAGGCCCCTCCACTTT. As protein: CASSPDRARPLHF.

In regard to this clone: The junction departs from the called germline gene at one end, perhaps through a read error. The rearrangement joins TRBV7-9 to TRBJ1-2, with D perhaps matching TRBD1 (6 bases). Germline CDR1 SEHNR, CDR2 FQNEAQ (reference sequence). CDR3 length: 14 amino acids. For the CDR3, the DNA is TGTTCCAGCAGCTTGGGGACCAGGGGCTATGGCTACACCTTC. This sequence encodes CSSSLGTRGYGYTF.

This chain uses TRBV29-1 with TRBJ1-3, with 8 bases lining up with TRBD1. The CDR3 runs to 13 residues. Germline CDR1 is SQVTM and CDR2 is ANQGSEA. The J segment lost 4 bases and the V segment lost 7 bases, leaving 6 bases of the junction unmatched. The CDR3 sequence is CSGQTGVGNTIYF. The CDR3 DNA follows: TGCAGCGGTCAGACAGGGGTCGGAAACACCATATATTTT. Drawing the rest from reference TRBV29-1 and TRBJ1-3, the complete variable domain is SAVISQKPSRDICQRGTSLTIQCQVDSQVTMMFWYRQQPGQSLTLIATANQGSEATYESGFVIDKFPISRPNLTFSTLTVSNMSPEDSSIYLCSGQTGVGNTIYFGEGSWLTVV.

This chain uses TRBV9 with TRBJ1-6; D might be TRBD1 (5 bases). Trimming removed 0 bases from V and 8 bases from J, with 12 bases in between. This CDR3 is 15 amino acids long. Per the germline V gene, CDR1 is SGDLS and CDR2 is YYNGEE. In DNA form, the CDR3 reads TGTGCCAGCAGCGTAGTTCCGGGGGTTGATTCACCCCTCCACTTT. It yields the protein CASSVVPGVDSPLHF.

This rearrangement joins TRBV6-1 to TRBJ2-7; the D gene is possibly TRBD1 (5 bases). The germline CDR1 and CDR2 sequences are MNHNS and SASEGT. Trimming cost V 1 base and J 0 bases, with 16 bases left between them. This CDR3 has 17 residues. As DNA, the CDR3 is TGTGCCAGCAGTGAAGAGCGCCAGGGTCTGCTCTCCTACGAGCAGTACTTC. Its protein product is CASSEERQGLLSYEQYF.

V usage is TRBV6-5 and J usage is TRBJ2-7; 8 bases agree with TRBD1. With V trimmed by 6 bases and J by 3 bases, 4 bases remained unmatched. The CDR3 covers 13 residues. CDR1 and CDR2 (germline): MNHEY, SVGAGI. CDR3: CASRFTGGYEQYF. CDR3 in DNA: TGTGCCAGCAGATTCACAGGGGGCTACGAGCAGTACTTC.

J is TRBJ1-3 and V is TRBV4-2; the D gene is possibly TRBD1 (6 bases). This CDR3 has 17 amino acids. V lost 0 bases and J lost 4, with 16 bases in between. Germline CDR1 LGHNA, CDR2 YNFKEQ. The CDR3 sequence: CASSQETTTGYGNTIYF. The CDR3 DNA reads as TGTGCCAGCAGCCAAGAGACCACTACAGGGTACGGAAACACCATATATTTT.

V gene TRBV5-6 combines with J gene TRBJ1-2, with 9 bases matching TRBD1. V gave up 4 bases and J gave up 6 bases; unmatched junction bases: 7. There are 14 residues in the CDR3. Germline lookup yields CDR1 SGHDT and CDR2 YYEEEE. In DNA, the CDR3 is TGTGCCAGCAGCATACCTACAGGGGGCGATGGCTACACCTTC. This sequence encodes CASSIPTGGDGYTF.

This clone was recorded only once. This chain links TRBV15 with TRBJ1-5, with D tentatively TRBD1 (5 bases). Germline lookup yields CDR1 LNHNV and CDR2 YYDKDF (reference sequence). Trimming removed 9 bases at V and 0 bases at J, with 18 bases between. The CDR3 covers 16 residues. CDR3 bases: TGTGCCACGAAGGAAGACGGGGGTTATAGCAATCAGCCCCAGCATTTT. Its translation: CATKEDGGYSNQPQHF.

The chain joins TRBV2 to TRBJ2-1; tentative D call: TRBD2 (6 bases). V was clipped by 6 bases and J by 0 bases, with 18 bases between them. The CDR3 contains 17 residues. Germline CDR1 SNHLY, CDR2 FYNNEI. This CDR3 is CASSQRVRGSSYNEQFF. CDR3 DNA: TGTGCCAGCAGCCAAAGGGTCCGGGGGAGCTCCTACAATGAGCAGTTCTTC.

The V and J genes are TRBV18 and TRBJ1-1; 8 bases match TRBD1. The CDR3 length is 18 residues. Trimming at V came to 1 base and at J to 0 bases, leaving 10 bases not matched to a gene. Germline CDR1 reads KGHSH; CDR2 reads LQKENI. CDR3: CASSPLVGQEIMNTEAFF. CDR3 DNA: TGTGCCAGCTCACCACTGGTGGGACAGGAGATCATGAACACTGAAGCTTTCTTT.

This clone was seen just once. This chain uses TRBV5-1 with TRBJ2-1, with TRBD2 as a possible D gene (6 bases). The CDR3 is made up of 15 amino acids. Deletions cut 4 bases from V and 3 bases from J, with 14 bases between. Germline V gene lookup returns CDR1 SGHRS and CDR2 YFSETQ. The CDR3 here is CASSAGSGFYNEQFF. DNA for the CDR3: TGCGCCAGCAGCGCCGGAAGCGGGTTCTACAATGAGCAGTTCTTC.

The chain joins TRBV5-4 to TRBJ1-2, with TRBD1 identical over 8 bases. Trimming cost V 4 bases and J 4 bases; bases outside gene matches: 6. Germline V lookup: CDR1 SGHNT, CDR2 YYREEE (reference sequence). The CDR3 is 14 amino acids. The CDR3 nucleotides are TGTGCCAGCAGCATACAGGGGGGTAGCTATGGCTACACCTTC. It translates to CASSIQGGSYGYTF.

This sequence joins TRBV7-9 and TRBJ1-1; D unclear. V lost 8 bases and J 3 bases, leaving 7 bases between the germline ends. This CDR3 contains 11 residues. CDR1 is SEHNR, CDR2 FQNEAQ, per germline (reference sequence). The CDR3 nucleotides read TGTGCCAGCCCTAGAGACACTGAAGCTTTCTTT. Its protein is CASPRDTEAFF.